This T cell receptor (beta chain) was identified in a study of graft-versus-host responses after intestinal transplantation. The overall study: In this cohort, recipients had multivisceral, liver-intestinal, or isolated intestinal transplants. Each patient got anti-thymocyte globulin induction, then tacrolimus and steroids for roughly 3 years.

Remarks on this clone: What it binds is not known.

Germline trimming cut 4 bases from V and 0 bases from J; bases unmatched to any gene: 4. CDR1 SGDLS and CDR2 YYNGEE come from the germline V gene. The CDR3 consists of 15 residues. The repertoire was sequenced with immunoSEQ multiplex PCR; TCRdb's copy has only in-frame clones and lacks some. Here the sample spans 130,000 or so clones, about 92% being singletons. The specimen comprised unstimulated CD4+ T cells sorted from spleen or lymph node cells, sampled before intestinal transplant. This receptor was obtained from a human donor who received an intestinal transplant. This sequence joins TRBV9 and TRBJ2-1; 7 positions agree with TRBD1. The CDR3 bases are TGTGCCAGCAGCTTTCAGGGGGACTCCTACAATGAGCAGTTCTTC. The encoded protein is CASSFQGDSYNEQFF.